These 7 T cell receptor beta chains were sequenced from one sample in a study of shared clonotypes between healthy human individuals. Naive CD8 cells comprised CD45RO-negative, CCR7-positively selected cells, excluding terminally differentiated effector memory CD45RA+ cells. The table came from immunoSEQ multiplex PCR; TCRdb's copy has only in-frame clones and leaves some out. Of 450,000 to 700,000 clones in the sample, roughly 96% were seen once. Sequencing input: naive CD8+ T cells sorted from blood. Every receptor here comes from a young woman in good health.

This clone showed up just a few times. The V and J genes are TRBV9 and TRBJ1-1, with a possible D match to TRBD1 (5 bases). The germline V and J ends were trimmed by 0 bases and 7 bases, with 13 bases remaining between them. Per germline, CDR1 SGDLS and CDR2 YYNGEE. The CDR3 is made up of 14 amino acids. CDR3 in amino acids: CASSVVRTTNEAFF. For the CDR3, the DNA is TGTGCCAGCAGCGTAGTGAGGACAACAAATGAAGCTTTCTTT.

This clone came up once. The chain is built from TRBV29-1 and TRBJ2-3; TRBD1 matches at 9 bases. The ends lost 3 bases at V and 7 bases at J; junction bases unmatched: 8. The length of the CDR3 is 14 residues. Germline-derived CDR1 and CDR2 are SQVTM and ANQGSEA. CDR3 bases: TGCAGCGTTGATCTGGGACAGGGAGAAAATACGCAGTATTTT. This gives the protein CSVDLGQGENTQYF.

This sequence joins TRBV27 and TRBJ1-1; TRBD1 matches at 7 bases. This CDR3 has 14 residues. Germline assignment: CDR1 MNHEY and CDR2 SMNVEV (reference sequence). V lost 6 bases and J lost 7; bases outside the gene matches: 11. This chain's CDR3 is CASSERGPADEAFF. The CDR3 DNA follows: TGTGCCAGCAGCGAGAGGGGGCCGGCGGATGAAGCTTTCTTT.

The J gene is TRBJ2-2, the V gene TRBV5-1; 10 nucleotides agree with TRBD2. The V and J ends lost 0 bases and 2 bases, in that order; junction bases with no gene match: 7. CDR3 length: 18 residues. The germline V gene has CDR1 SGHRS and CDR2 YFSETQ. The CDR3 here is CASSLDLAGVENTGELFF. The CDR3 nucleotides read TGCGCCAGCAGCTTGGACCTAGCGGGAGTGGAAAACACCGGGGAGCTGTTTTTT.

J is TRBJ2-1 and V is TRBV6-6, with 8 bases identical to TRBD2. Germline lookup yields CDR1 MNHNY and CDR2 SVGAGI (reference sequence). This CDR3 contains 14 residues. V dropped 6 bases and J dropped 7; count of bases not matched to a gene: 8. CDR3 DNA sequence: TGTGCCAGCAGAGTGGGACTAGGGGAAAATGAGCAGTTCTTC. Its translation: CASRVGLGENEQFF.

The chain couples TRBV29-1 to TRBJ2-7; 9 bases are shared with TRBD2. Germline V gene lookup returns CDR1 SQVTM and CDR2 ANQGSEA. The CDR3 has 15 residues. Trimming removed 1 base from V and 7 bases from J; junction bases left unmatched: 11. CDR3 nucleotide sequence: TGCAGCGTTGAAGTAGCGGGAGTAGGGTTGCGGGAGCAGTACTTC. Translation: CSVEVAGVGLREQYF.

V is TRBV7-8 and J is TRBJ1-5, with D possibly matching TRBD1 (5 bases). CDR1 is SGHVS and CDR2 is FQNEAQ in the germline V gene. There are 16 residues in the CDR3. Trimming shortened V by 6 bases and J by 4 bases, and 19 bases separated the two germline ends. The CDR3 sequence is CASSQRGTAGNQPQHF. The CDR3 coding sequence is TGTGCCAGCAGTCAGCGGGGAACAGCAGGGAATCAGCCCCAGCATTTT.